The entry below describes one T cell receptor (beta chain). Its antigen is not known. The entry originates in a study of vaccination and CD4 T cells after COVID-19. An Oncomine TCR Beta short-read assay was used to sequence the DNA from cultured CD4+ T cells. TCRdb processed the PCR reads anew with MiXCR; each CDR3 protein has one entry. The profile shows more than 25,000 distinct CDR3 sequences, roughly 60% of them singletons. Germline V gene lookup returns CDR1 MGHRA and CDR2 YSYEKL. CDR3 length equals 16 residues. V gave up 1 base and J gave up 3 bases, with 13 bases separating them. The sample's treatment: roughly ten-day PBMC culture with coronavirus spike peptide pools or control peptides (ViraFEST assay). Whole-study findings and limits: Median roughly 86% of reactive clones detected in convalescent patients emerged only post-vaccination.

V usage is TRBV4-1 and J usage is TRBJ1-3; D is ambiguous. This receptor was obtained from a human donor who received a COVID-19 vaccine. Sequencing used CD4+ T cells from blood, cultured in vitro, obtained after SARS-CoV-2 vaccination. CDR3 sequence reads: CASSQVGGMLGNTIYF. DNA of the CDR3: TGCGCCAGCAGCCAAGTGGGAGGGATGCTTGGAAACACCATATATTTT.